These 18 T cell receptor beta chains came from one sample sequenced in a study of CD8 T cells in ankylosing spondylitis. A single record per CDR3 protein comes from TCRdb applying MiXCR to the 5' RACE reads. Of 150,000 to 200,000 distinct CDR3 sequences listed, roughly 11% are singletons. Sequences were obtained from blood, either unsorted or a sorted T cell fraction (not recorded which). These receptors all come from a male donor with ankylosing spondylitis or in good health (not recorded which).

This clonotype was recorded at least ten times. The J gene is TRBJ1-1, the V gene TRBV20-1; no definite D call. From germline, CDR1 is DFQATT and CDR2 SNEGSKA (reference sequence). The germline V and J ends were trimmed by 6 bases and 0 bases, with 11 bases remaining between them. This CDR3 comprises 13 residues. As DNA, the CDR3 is TGCAGTGCAATGCAGCGATTGAACACTGAAGCTTTCTTT. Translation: CSAMQRLNTEAFF.

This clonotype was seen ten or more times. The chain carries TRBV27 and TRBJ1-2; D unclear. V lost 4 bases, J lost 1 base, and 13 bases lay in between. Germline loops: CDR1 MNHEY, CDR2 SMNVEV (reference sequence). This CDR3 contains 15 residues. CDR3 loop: CASSSPGPINYGYTF. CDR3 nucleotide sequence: TGTGCCAGCAGTTCCCCCGGGCCGATTAACTATGGCTACACCTTC.

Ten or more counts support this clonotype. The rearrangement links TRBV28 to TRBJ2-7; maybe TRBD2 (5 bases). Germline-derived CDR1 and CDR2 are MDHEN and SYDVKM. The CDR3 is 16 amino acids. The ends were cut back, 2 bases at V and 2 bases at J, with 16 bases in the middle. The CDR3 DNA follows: TGTGCCAGCAGTTTAAATCTCGGGGTCTTGACCTACGAGCAGTACTTC. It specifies CASSLNLGVLTYEQYF. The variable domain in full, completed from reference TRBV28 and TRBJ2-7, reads DVKVTQSSRYLVKRTGEKVFLECVQDMDHENMFWYRQDPGLGLRLIYFSYDVKMKEKGDIPEGYSVSREKKERFSLILESASTNQTSMYLCASSLNLGVLTYEQYFGPGTRLTVT.

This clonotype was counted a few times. The CDR3 protein is CASSLAQGTGPEETQYF. The CDR3, as DNA: TGTGCCAGCAGCTTAGCGCAGGGCACAGGGCCCGAGGAGACCCAGTACTTC. The chain joins TRBV7-6 to TRBJ2-5; D possibly corresponds to TRBD1 (6 bases). Per germline, CDR1 SGHVS and CDR2 FNYEAQ. This CDR3 region has 17 residues. V lost 0 bases and J 5 bases, leaving 19 bases between the germline ends.

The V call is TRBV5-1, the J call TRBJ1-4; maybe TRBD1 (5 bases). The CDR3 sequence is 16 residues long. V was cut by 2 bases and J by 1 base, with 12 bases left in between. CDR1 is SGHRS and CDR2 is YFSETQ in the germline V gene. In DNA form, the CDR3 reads TGCGCCAGCAGCTTTGGCGACAGTGTAACTAATGAAAAACTGTTTTTT. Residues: CASSFGDSVTNEKLFF.

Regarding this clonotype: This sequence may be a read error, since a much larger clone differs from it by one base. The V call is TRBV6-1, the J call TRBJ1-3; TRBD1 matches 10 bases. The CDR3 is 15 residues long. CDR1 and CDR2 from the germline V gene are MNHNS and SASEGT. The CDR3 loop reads CASSQTMGQGNTTYF. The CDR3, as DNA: TGTGCCAGCAGTCAAACTATGGGACAGGGGAACACCACATATTTT.

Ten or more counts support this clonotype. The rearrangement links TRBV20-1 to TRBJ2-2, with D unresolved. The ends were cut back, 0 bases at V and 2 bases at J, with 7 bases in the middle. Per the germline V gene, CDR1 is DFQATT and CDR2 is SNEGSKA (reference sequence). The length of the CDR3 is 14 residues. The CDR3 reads CSARDPLNTGELFF. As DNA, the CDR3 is TGCAGTGCTAGAGATCCCCTTAACACCGGGGAGCTGTTTTTT.

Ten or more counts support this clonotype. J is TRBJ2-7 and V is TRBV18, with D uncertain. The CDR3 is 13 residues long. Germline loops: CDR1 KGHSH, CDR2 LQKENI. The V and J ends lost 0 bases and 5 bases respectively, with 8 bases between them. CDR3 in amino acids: CASSPPYVDEQYF. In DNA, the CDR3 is TGTGCCAGCTCACCACCGTATGTTGACGAGCAGTACTTC. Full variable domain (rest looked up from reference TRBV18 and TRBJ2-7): NAGVMQNPRHLVRRRGQEARLRCSPMKGHSHVYWYRQLPEEGLKFMVYLQKENIIDESGMPKERFSAEFPKEGPSILRIQQVVRGDSAAYFCASSPPYVDEQYFGPGTRLTVT.

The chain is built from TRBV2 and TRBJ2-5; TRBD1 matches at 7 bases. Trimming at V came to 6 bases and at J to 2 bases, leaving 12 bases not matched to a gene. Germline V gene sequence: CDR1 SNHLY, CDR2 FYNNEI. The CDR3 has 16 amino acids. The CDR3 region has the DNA TGTGCCAGCAGCGACCCACAGGGGCTCCCTCAAGAGACCCAGTACTTC. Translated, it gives CASSDPQGLPQETQYF.

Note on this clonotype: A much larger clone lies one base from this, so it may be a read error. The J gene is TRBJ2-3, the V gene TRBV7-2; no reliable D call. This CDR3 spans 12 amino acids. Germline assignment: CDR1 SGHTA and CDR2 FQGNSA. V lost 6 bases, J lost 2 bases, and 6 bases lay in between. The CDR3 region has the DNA TGTGCCAGCAGGTGGACCACAGATACGCAGTATTTT. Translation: CASRWTTDTQYF.

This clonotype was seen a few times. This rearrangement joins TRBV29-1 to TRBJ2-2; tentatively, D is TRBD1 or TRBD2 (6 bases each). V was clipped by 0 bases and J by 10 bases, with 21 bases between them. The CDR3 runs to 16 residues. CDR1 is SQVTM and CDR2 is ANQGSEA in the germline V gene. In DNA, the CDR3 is TGCAGCGTTGAAGATCTGGGGGGCAGGGAGGCCGTGGAGCTGTTTTTT. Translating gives CSVEDLGGREAVELFF.

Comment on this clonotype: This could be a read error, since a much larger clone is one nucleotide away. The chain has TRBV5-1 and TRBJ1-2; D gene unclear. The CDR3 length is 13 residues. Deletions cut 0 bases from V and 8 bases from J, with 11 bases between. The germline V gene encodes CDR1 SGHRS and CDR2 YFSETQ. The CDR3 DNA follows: TGCGCCAGCAGCTTGGCCGCGGGTGACGGCTACACCTTC. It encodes CASSLAAGDGYTF.

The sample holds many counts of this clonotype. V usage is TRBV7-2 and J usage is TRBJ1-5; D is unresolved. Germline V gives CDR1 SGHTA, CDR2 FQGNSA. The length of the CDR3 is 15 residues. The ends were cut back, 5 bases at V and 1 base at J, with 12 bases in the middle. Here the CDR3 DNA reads TGTGCCAGCAGCCCCGGTGGGTCGAGCAATCAGCCCCAGCATTTT. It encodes CASSPGGSSNQPQHF.

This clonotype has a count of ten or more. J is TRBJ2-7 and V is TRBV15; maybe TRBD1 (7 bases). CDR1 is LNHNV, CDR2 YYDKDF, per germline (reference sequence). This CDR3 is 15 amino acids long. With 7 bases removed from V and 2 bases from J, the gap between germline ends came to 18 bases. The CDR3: CATNTGQEGTYEQYF. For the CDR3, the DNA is TGTGCCACCAACACTGGACAGGAGGGGACCTACGAGCAGTACTTC.

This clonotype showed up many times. CDR3 sequence (DNA): TGCAGTGCTGGCCGGACGGCGGCCTATGTTCAGTACTTC. This sequence encodes CSAGRTAAYVQYF. The V gene is TRBV20-1, the J gene TRBJ2-7; D gene uncertain. Germline assignment: CDR1 DFQATT and CDR2 SNEGSKA (reference sequence). This CDR3 has 13 amino acids. The ends were cut back, 5 bases at V and 10 bases at J, with 21 bases in the middle.

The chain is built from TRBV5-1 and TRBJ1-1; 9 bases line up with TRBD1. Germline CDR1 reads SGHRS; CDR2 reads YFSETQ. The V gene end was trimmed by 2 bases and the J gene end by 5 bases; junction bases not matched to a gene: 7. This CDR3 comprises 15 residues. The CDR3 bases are TGCGCCAGCAGCTTCCCCGGGACAGGGACTACTGAAGCTTTCTTT. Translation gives CASSFPGTGTTEAFF.

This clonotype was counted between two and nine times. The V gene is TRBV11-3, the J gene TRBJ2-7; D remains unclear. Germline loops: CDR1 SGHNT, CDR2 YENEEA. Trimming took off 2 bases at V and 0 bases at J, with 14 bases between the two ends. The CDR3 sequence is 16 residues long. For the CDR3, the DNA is TGTGCCAGCAGCTTAACGGCGGCGGTTGGCTCCTACGAGCAGTACTTC. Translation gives CASSLTAAVGSYEQYF.

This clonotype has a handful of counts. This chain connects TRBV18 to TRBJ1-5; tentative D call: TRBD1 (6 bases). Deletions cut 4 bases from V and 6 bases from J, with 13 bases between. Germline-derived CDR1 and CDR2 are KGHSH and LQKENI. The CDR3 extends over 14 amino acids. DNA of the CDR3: TGTGCCAGCTCACGCGGGGGCGCGGGTCAGCCCCAGCATTTT. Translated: CASSRGGAGQPQHF. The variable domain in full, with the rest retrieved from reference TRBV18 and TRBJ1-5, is NAGVMQNPRHLVRRRGQEARLRCSPMKGHSHVYWYRQLPEEGLKFMVYLQKENIIDESGMPKERFSAEFPKEGPSILRIQQVVRGDSAAYFCASSRGGAGQPQHFGDGTRLSIL.